This T cell receptor (beta chain) was profiled in a study of blood T cells in healthy people across ages. V trimming: 1 base; J trimming: 3 bases; junction bases outside the gene matches: 5. Germline assignment: CDR1 MGHRA and CDR2 YSYEKL. The CDR3 extends over 16 amino acids. The authors ran a second PCR of roughly 6 to 11 cycles using a sample-barcoded 5' primer and a J-beta primer mix. TCRdb itself ran the 5' RACE reads through MiXCR, one entry per CDR3 protein. The sample includes about a million distinct CDR3 sequences, 40% to 60% of them seen just once. Donors each provided about 9.5 milliliters of peripheral blood.

The TCR was taken from a man aged 25 to 40 in good health. Specimen: blood. J is TRBJ1-4 and V is TRBV4-1; 7 bases are a match to TRBD1. The chain's CDR3 is CASSQGHRGSNEKLFF. In DNA, the CDR3 is TGCGCCAGCAGCCAAGGCCACAGGGGTTCTAATGAAAAACTGTTTTTT.